The 26 T cell receptor beta chains below were found in one sample sequenced in a study of cytomegalovirus exposure and HLA in healthy donors. Use of 60 Vbeta and 13 Jbeta primers characterized the PCR. Produced via immunoSEQ multiplex PCR; TCRdb's table is partial and in-frame only. The sample contains tens of thousands of clones, about 89% of which appear only once. Material: PBMCs. These receptors came from a man aged 30 to 45 in good health and CMV-seropositive.

The chain recombines TRBV2 with TRBJ2-4; possible D gene TRBD1, 6 bases. Germline V gene lookup returns CDR1 SNHLY and CDR2 FYNNEI. The CDR3 runs to 15 residues. V was cut by 4 bases and J by 0 bases, with 10 bases left in between. The CDR3, as DNA: TGTGCCAGCAGTGGGACAGACAAAGCCAAAAACATTCAGTACTTC. Residues: CASSGTDKAKNIQYF.

In nucleotides, the CDR3 is TGTGCCAGTAGTCCTTTAGCGGGAGTCGGCACCGGGGAGCTGTTTTTT. Its protein is CASSPLAGVGTGELFF. The chain carries TRBV19 and TRBJ2-2; 9 nucleotides agree with TRBD2. V dropped 5 bases and J dropped 4; count of bases not matched to a gene: 8. The germline V gene has CDR1 LNHDA and CDR2 SQIVND (reference sequence). The CDR3 covers 16 residues.

The CDR3 protein is CASSTQTTGLNTEAFF. CDR3 DNA: TGTGCCAGCAGCACCCAAACGACAGGCCTGAACACTGAAGCTTTCTTT. The V gene is TRBV7-2, the J gene TRBJ1-1; TRBD1 might be the D (6 bases). V was shortened by 5 bases and J by 0 bases, with 16 bases between the two germline ends. The CDR3 is 16 amino acids. Germline V gene sequence: CDR1 SGHTA, CDR2 FQGNSA. Full variable domain (rest looked up from reference TRBV7-2 and TRBJ1-1): GAGVSQSPSNKVTEKGKDVELRCDPISGHTALYWYRQSLGQGLEFLIYFQGNSAPDKSGLPSDRFSAERTGGSVSTLTIQRTQQEDSAVYLCASSTQTTGLNTEAFFGQGTRLTVV.

The V gene is TRBV18, the J gene TRBJ2-6; 8 bases map to TRBD2. The J segment lost 4 bases and the V segment lost 3 bases, leaving 8 bases of the junction unmatched. This CDR3 has 17 amino acids. Germline V CDR1 and CDR2: KGHSH, LQKENI. The CDR3 reads CASSPSAGGSGANVLTF. The DNA of the CDR3 is TGTGCCAGCTCACCGTCCGCGGGAGGTTCAGGGGCCAACGTCCTGACTTTC.

This rearrangement joins TRBV28 to TRBJ2-2, with 13 bases identical to TRBD2. Germline CDR1 MDHEN, CDR2 SYDVKM. V trimming: 10 bases; J trimming: 0 bases; junction bases outside the gene matches: 14. The CDR3 sequence is 19 residues long. The CDR3 nucleotides read TGTGCCACCCTCACGCCGGGACTAGCGGGGCACGCGAACACCGGGGAGCTGTTTTTT. Translating it yields CATLTPGLAGHANTGELFF.

V and J are TRBV19 and TRBJ2-3; 8 positions match TRBD2. There are 16 residues in the CDR3. J lost 4 bases, V lost 7 bases, and 13 bases had no gene match. The germline CDR1 and CDR2 sequences are LNHDA and SQIVND (reference sequence). The CDR3 region is CASNDPAGAEPDTQYF. CDR3 nucleotides: TGTGCCAGTAACGACCCAGCGGGGGCGGAACCAGATACGCAGTATTTT.

This chain links TRBV10-1 with TRBJ2-7, with D possibly matching TRBD2 (6 bases). Germline V CDR1 and CDR2: WNHNN, SYGVQD (reference sequence). V dropped 3 bases and J dropped 11 bases, with 14 bases sitting between them. The CDR3 consists of 12 residues. CDR3 protein: CASSDVFGGKYF. CDR3 in DNA: TGCGCCAGCAGTGATGTCTTTGGGGGGAAGTACTTC.

This rearrangement joins TRBV7-9 to TRBJ2-1, with no clear D. V dropped 4 bases and J dropped 7 bases, with 17 bases sitting between them. Germline assignment: CDR1 SEHNR and CDR2 FQNEAQ (reference sequence). CDR3 size: 15 residues. The CDR3: CASSSIRQVQNEQFF. The DNA for the CDR3 is TGTGCCAGCAGCTCAATAAGGCAGGTGCAGAATGAGCAGTTCTTC.

The rearrangement uses TRBV6-5 and TRBJ1-2; D perhaps matches TRBD1 (5 bases). Germline V gene lookup returns CDR1 MNHEY and CDR2 SVGAGI. V lost 6 bases and J lost 4, with 18 bases in between. This CDR3 contains 15 residues. Written as DNA, the CDR3 is TGTGCCAGCAGAACCGACCCCGGGGGTACCTATGGCTACACCTTC. Encoded protein: CASRTDPGGTYGYTF.

This clone was counted only a few times. The chain carries TRBV5-1 and TRBJ2-1; maybe TRBD1 (6 bases). The V end was cut by 0 bases, the J end by 9 bases, with 13 bases between. Germline CDR1 is SGHRS and CDR2 is YFSETQ. This CDR3 has 14 residues. CDR3 in DNA: TGCGCCAGCAGCTTGGACCCCTCCAGGGGTGAGCAGTTCTTC. Amino acids: CASSLDPSRGEQFF.

The V and J genes are TRBV5-1 and TRBJ2-7; D unclear. V was clipped by 1 base and J by 5 bases, with 10 bases between them. Germline lookup yields CDR1 SGHRS and CDR2 YFSETQ. This CDR3 has 13 amino acids. CDR3 residues: CASSLQAENEQYF. CDR3 sequence (DNA): TGCGCCAGCAGCTTGCAGGCAGAAAACGAGCAGTACTTC.

This clone was counted a few times. The chain is built from TRBV29-1 and TRBJ2-2, with a possible D match to TRBD2 (7 bases). Germline values: CDR1 SQVTM, CDR2 ANQGSEA. The CDR3 covers 14 residues. CDR3 coding DNA: TGCAGTGCTGCGGGGGCGCGATACACCGGGGAGCTGTTTTTT. Translating it yields CSAAGARYTGELFF.

The chain carries TRBV28 and TRBJ1-2, with 8 positions matching TRBD1. Germline-derived CDR1 and CDR2 are MDHEN and SYDVKM. V lost 6 bases and J lost 5; bases outside the gene matches: 11. The CDR3 sequence is 15 residues long. The CDR3 sequence is CASSAPGGYGYGYTF. The CDR3 DNA reads TGTGCCAGCAGCGCCCCAGGGGGCTACGGGTATGGCTACACCTTC.

The chain carries TRBV7-2 and TRBJ2-5, with a weak D call TRBD2 (7 bases). Germline V CDR1 and CDR2: SGHTA, FQGNSA. The CDR3 loop spans 17 amino acids. Trimming removed 1 base at V and 2 bases at J, with 17 bases between. CDR3 protein: CASSLVKGGRGQETQYF. The CDR3 bases are TGTGCCAGCAGCTTAGTAAAGGGGGGGAGGGGTCAAGAGACCCAGTACTTC.

The CDR3 nucleotides are TGTGCCAGCAGTTTATCGAGCGGGAGGGCTTCCTACGAGCAGTACTTC. This codes for CASSLSSGRASYEQYF. This chain connects TRBV27 to TRBJ2-7; 10 nucleotides align to TRBD2. V dropped 0 bases and J dropped 1; count of bases not matched to a gene: 3. Germline V gene lookup returns CDR1 MNHEY and CDR2 SMNVEV (reference sequence). CDR3 length: 16 amino acids.

This chain connects TRBV7-3 to TRBJ1-1; 7 positions agree with TRBD1. The CDR3 spans 13 residues. Trimming at V came to 4 bases and at J to 4 bases, leaving 3 bases not matched to a gene. Germline V gives CDR1 SGHTA, CDR2 FQGTGA. The CDR3 DNA follows: TGTGCCAGCAGCTCTTGGACAGGCACTGAAGCTTTCTTT. Its translation: CASSSWTGTEAFF.

J is TRBJ2-1 and V is TRBV9, with TRBD1 as a possible D gene (5 bases). The CDR3 extends over 12 amino acids. Germline lookup yields CDR1 SGDLS and CDR2 YYNGEE. The V gene lost 3 bases and the J gene lost 8 bases, with 9 bases spanning the gap. The chain's CDR3 is CASSARVDEQFF. CDR3 in DNA: TGTGCCAGCAGCGCCAGGGTTGATGAGCAGTTCTTC. Looking up the rest from reference TRBV9 and TRBJ2-1 gives the full variable domain: DSGVTQTPKHLITATGQRVTLRCSPRSGDLSVYWYQQSLDQGLQFLIQYYNGEERAKGNILERFSAQQFPDLHSELNLSSLELGDSALYFCASSARVDEQFFGPGTRLTVL.

The chain has TRBV28 and TRBJ2-7; D is possibly TRBD2 (6 bases). V lost 2 bases and J lost 3, with 14 bases in between. The CDR3 is 15 amino acids. Germline CDR1 and CDR2: MDHEN and SYDVKM. CDR3 sequence (DNA): TGTGCCAGCAGTTTAAGGGCGGGAAGAATCTACGAGCAGTACTTC. It encodes CASSLRAGRIYEQYF.

The chain combines TRBV19 with TRBJ2-7, with 13 bases that match TRBD2. Looked up from germline, CDR1 is LNHDA and CDR2 is SQIVND (reference sequence). The J segment lost 11 bases and the V segment lost 4 bases, leaving 5 bases of the junction unmatched. The CDR3 is 13 amino acids. For the CDR3, the DNA is TGTGCCAGTAGTACCGGGACTAGCGGGAAGAAGTACTTC. Protein: CASSTGTSGKKYF. Full variable domain (remainder filled in from reference TRBV19 and TRBJ2-7): DGGITQSPKYLFRKEGQNVTLSCEQNLNHDAMYWYRQDPGQGLRLIYYSQIVNDFQKGDIAEGYSVSREKKESFPLTVTSAQKNPTAFYLCASSTGTSGKKYFGPGTRLTVT.

The chain uses TRBV2 and TRBJ1-1, with no clear D. V lost 3 bases to trimming and J lost 4 bases, with 9 bases between them. The germline V gene encodes CDR1 SNHLY and CDR2 FYNNEI. The CDR3 sequence is 13 residues long. CDR3 in DNA: TGTGCCAGCAGTGAGAGGGTGCTCACTGAAGCTTTCTTT. Translating it yields CASSERVLTEAFF. Combining the CDR3 with reference TRBV2 and TRBJ1-1 gives the whole variable domain EPEVTQTPSHQVTQMGQEVILRCVPISNHLYFYWYRQILGQKVEFLVSFYNNEISEKSEIFDDQFSVERPDGSNFTLKIRSTKLEDSAMYFCASSERVLTEAFFGQGTRLTVV.

The J gene is TRBJ1-2, the V gene TRBV13, with 7 positions matching TRBD1. The germline CDR1 and CDR2 sequences are PRHDT and FYEKMQ (reference sequence). Losses at the gene ends were 5 bases for V and 5 bases for J; bases not matched to a gene: 11. The CDR3 sequence is 15 residues long. The CDR3 DNA reads as TGTGCCAGCAGCAACAGACAGGGTCAGCGGTATGGCTACACCTTC. Residues: CASSNRQGQRYGYTF.

As DNA, the CDR3 is TGTGCCAGCAGCCCACAGGGGTGGCAGGGAAACACCATATATTTT. It is translated as CASSPQGWQGNTIYF. V usage is TRBV6-5 and J usage is TRBJ1-3, with 7 bases identical to TRBD1. Trimming cost V 6 bases and J 4 bases; bases outside gene matches: 9. The CDR3 is 15 amino acids. Germline CDR1 reads MNHEY; CDR2 reads SVGAGI.

The genes are TRBV5-1 and TRBJ1-4; tentatively, D is TRBD1 (6 bases). The germline V gene has CDR1 SGHRS and CDR2 YFSETQ. The CDR3 totals 14 residues. Trimming took 0 bases from V and 5 from J, leaving 8 bases between them. CDR3 protein: CASSLAQGNEKLFF. The CDR3 region has the DNA TGCGCCAGCAGCTTGGCACAGGGAAATGAAAAACTGTTTTTT.

The chain uses TRBV5-1 and TRBJ2-2; the D gene is possibly TRBD2 (5 bases). V dropped 4 bases and J dropped 0 bases, with 7 bases sitting between them. The CDR3 sequence is 14 residues long. The germline gives CDR1 SGHRS, CDR2 YFSETQ. CDR3 in amino acids: CASSPGTNTGELFF. The CDR3 DNA is TGCGCCAGCAGCCCGGGAACGAACACCGGGGAGCTGTTTTTT.

The chain employs TRBV15 and TRBJ1-2, with TRBD1 matching 8 bases. Germline V gene sequence: CDR1 LNHNV, CDR2 YYDKDF (reference sequence). The CDR3 has 14 amino acids. After removal of 5 bases from V and 4 bases from J, the junction contained 6 bases not matched to a gene. The CDR3 DNA reads TGTGCCACCAGCCTCCCGGGACAGGTCTATGGCTACACCTTC. Translated, it gives CATSLPGQVYGYTF.

This clone appeared a few times. The chain links TRBV27 to TRBJ2-2; 8 bases are shared with TRBD2. CDR1 is MNHEY and CDR2 is SMNVEV in the germline V gene (reference sequence). With 5 bases clipped from V and 5 bases from J, the junction kept 10 bases outside the gene matches. CDR3 length: 16 residues. The CDR3 sequence: CASSIEAGAQTGELFF. The CDR3 bases are TGTGCCAGCAGTATCGAAGCGGGAGCCCAGACCGGGGAGCTGTTTTTT.